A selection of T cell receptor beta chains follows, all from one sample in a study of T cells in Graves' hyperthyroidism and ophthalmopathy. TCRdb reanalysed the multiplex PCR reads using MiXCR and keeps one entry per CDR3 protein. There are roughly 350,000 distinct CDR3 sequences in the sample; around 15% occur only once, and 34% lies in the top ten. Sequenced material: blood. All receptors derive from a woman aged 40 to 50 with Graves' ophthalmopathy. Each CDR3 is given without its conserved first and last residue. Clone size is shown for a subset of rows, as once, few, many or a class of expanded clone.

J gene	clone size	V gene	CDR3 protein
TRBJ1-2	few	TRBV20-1	SARPGQGNYGYT
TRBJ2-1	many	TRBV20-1	SAREMAAGALLNEQF
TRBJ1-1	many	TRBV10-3	ATYGGQMNTEAF
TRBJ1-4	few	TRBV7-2	ASSIGGGTEKLF
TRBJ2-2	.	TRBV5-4	ASSLQGIHTGELF
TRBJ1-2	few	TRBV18	ASSPPSGAGGYT
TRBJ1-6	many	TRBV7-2	ASSRQGPPNSPLH
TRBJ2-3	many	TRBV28	ASTPGGLAHTQY
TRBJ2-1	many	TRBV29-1	SVAVSYNEQF
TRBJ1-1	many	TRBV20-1	SARIDRVRPEAF
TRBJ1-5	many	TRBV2	ASSYGTSPSGQPQH
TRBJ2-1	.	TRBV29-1	SVSSSTYNEQF
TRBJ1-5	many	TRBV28	ASSQPGQGARPQH
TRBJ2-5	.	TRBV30	AWSLTSGKETQY
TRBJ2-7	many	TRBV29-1	SVVSQGYEQY
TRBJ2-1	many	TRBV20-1	SARVPVPFLAYNEQF
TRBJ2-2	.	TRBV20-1	SAIGLDPVSTGELF
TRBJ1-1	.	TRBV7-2	ASSQVAVRNTEAF
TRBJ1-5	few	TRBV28	ASISNRVARQPQH
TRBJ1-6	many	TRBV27	ASSWGNSSPLH
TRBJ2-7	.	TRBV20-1	SARVGLLAGVRAYEQY
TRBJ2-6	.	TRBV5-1	ASRVGYESGANVLT
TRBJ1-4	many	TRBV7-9	ASSPGTATNEKLF
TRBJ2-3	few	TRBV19	ASSMEAVGSDTQY
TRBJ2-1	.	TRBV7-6	ASSLAFLGGSGNEQF
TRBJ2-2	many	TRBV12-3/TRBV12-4	ASSITGGPTGELF
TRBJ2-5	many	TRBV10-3	AISVRGQETQY
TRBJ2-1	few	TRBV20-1	SAPGQGGKILEQF
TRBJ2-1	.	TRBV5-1	ASSITGNYEQF
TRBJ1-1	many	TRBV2	ASILRIEDTEAF
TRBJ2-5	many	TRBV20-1	SGGQTTGGETQY
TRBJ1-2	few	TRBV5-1	ASSLQSPNYGYT
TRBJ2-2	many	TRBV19	ASSMGRVGTGELF
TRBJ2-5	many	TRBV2	ASRTGRETQY
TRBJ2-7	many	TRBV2	ASFSSYEQY
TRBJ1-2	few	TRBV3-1	ASSHQGNYGYT
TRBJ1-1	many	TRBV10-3	AISENGEGTEAF
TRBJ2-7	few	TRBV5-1	ASSLQGALSEQY
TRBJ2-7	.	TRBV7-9	ASSLDSNFYEQY
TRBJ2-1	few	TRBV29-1	SVADRVSYNEQF
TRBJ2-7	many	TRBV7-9	ASSSLAGVGEQY
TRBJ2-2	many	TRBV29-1	SVVPLRENTGELF
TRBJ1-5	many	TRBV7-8	ASSTPAAAGEPQH
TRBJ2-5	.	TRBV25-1	ASSEIRGFYETQY
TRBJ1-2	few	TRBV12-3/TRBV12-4	AIQSNYGYT
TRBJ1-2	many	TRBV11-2	ASSRQGRVGYT
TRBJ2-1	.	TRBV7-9	ASSSSSGGASYNEQF
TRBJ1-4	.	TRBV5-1	ASSSPGQEEKLF
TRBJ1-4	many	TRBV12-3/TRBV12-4	ASSSSRSEKLF
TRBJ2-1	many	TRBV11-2	ASSVLAYYNEQF